This T cell receptor (beta chain) appears in the sequencing data of a study of regulatory T cells in long-lasting Graves disease. This clonotype was counted at least ten times. The antigen is not known. Time point noted: newly diagnosed GD, antithyroid drugs for less than 3 months. PBMC RNA was the source of the TCR library. Per germline, CDR1 SGHTA and CDR2 FQGNSA. The CDR3 runs to 15 residues. J gave up 6 bases and V 4 bases, and 12 bases lay outside the gene matches. Regarding the study as a whole: The study found TRBV28, TRBJ1-2 and TRBJ2-5 favored in persistent disease. Patients with persistent disease shared 2,741 public clonotypes, outpacing the approximately 920 shared by new patients.

Arm-PCR with iRepertoire HTBI primers amplified the CDR3 regions for these TCR beta libraries. TCRdb redid the calling of the multiplex PCR reads with MiXCR, one entry per CDR3 protein. This table has hundreds of thousands of distinct CDR3 sequences, approximately 15% appearing once. These data are also associated with another study on T cells in Graves' hyperthyroidism and ophthalmopathy.

Sequences were derived from peripheral blood mononuclear cells (PBMCs), sampled at new diagnosis, from a patient treated with antithyroid drugs. The chain is built from TRBV7-2 and TRBJ2-7; the match to TRBD2 covers 7 bases. The receptor was derived from a woman aged 35 to 49 with Graves disease. The CDR3 nucleotides are TGTGCCAGCAGCTCCCTGGGAGCGGGATGGGTCGAGCAGTACTTC. It codes for CASSSLGAGWVEQYF.